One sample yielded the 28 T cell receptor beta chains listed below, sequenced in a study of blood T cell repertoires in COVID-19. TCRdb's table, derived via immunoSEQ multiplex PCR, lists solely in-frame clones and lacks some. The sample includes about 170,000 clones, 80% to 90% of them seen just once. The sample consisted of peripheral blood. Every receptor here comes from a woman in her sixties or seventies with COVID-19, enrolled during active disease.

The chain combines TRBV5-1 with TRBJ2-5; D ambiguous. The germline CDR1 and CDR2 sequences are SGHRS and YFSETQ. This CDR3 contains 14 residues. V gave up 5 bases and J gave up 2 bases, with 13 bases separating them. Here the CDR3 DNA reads TGCGCCAGCAGACCCCGAAGCTTACAAGAGACCCAGTACTTC. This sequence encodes CASRPRSLQETQYF.

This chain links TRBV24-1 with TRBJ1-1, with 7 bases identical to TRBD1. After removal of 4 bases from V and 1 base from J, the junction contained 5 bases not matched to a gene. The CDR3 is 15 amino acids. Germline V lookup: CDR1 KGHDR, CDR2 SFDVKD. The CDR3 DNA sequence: TGTGCCACCAGTGAGTCCGGGACAGAGAACACTGAAGCTTTCTTT. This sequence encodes CATSESGTENTEAFF.

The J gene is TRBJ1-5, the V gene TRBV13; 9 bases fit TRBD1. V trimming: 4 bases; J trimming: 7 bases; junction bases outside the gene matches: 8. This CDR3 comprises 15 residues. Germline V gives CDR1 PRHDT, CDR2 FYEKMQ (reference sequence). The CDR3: CASSWGQGGNQPQHF. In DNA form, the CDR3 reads TGTGCCAGCAGCTGGGGACAGGGAGGAAACCAGCCCCAGCATTTT.

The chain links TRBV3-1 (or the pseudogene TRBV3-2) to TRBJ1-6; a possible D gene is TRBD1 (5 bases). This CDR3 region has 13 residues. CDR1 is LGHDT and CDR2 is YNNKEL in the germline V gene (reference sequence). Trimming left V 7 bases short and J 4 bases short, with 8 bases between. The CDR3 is CASTGQYNSPLHF. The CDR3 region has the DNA TGTGCCAGCACAGGACAATATAATTCACCCCTCCACTTT.

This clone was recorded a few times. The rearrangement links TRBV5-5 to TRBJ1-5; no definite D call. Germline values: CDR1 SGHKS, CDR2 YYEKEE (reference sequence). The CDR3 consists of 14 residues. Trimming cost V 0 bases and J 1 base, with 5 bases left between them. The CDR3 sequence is CASSLGQSNQPQHF. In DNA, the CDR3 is TGTGCCAGCAGCTTGGGGCAAAGCAATCAGCCCCAGCATTTT.

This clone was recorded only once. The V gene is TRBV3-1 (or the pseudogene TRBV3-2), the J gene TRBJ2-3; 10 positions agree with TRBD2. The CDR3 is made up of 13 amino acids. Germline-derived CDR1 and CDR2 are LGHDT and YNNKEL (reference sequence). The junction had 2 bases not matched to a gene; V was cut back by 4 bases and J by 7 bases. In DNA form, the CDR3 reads TGTGCCAGCAGCCCGGGACTAGCGAATACGCAGTATTTT. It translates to CASSPGLANTQYF.

The CDR3 here is CASSYYPGSNSPLHF. The CDR3 DNA reads as TGTGCCAGCAGTTATTATCCAGGGTCGAATTCACCCCTCCACTTT. The rearrangement joins TRBV6-6 to TRBJ1-6, with a possible D match to TRBD1 (5 bases). The CDR3 runs to 15 residues. CDR1 and CDR2 from the germline V gene are MNHNY and SVGAGI (reference sequence). Trimming left V 3 bases short and J 7 bases short, with 13 bases between.

The CDR3 protein is CANLGQPNQPQHF. The CDR3 DNA follows: TGTGCCAACCTCGGACAGCCTAATCAGCCCCAGCATTTT. The genes are TRBV6-5 and TRBJ1-5; D possibly corresponds to TRBD1 (6 bases). V was clipped by 10 bases and J by 4 bases, with 14 bases between them. The CDR3 spans 13 residues. The germline V gene has CDR1 MNHEY and CDR2 SVGAGI.

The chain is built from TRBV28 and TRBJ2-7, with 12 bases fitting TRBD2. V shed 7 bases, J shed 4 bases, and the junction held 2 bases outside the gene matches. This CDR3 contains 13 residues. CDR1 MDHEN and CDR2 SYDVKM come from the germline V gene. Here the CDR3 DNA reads TGTGCCAGCATGGGGACTAGCGGGTACGAGCAGTACTTC. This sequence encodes CASMGTSGYEQYF.

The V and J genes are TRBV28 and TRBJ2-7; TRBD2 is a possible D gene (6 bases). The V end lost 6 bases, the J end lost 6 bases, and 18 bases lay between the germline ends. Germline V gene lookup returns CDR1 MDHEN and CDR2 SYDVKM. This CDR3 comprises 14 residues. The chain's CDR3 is CASSLSGSLVEQYF. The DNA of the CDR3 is TGTGCCAGCAGCCTCTCCGGGAGTCTGGTCGAGCAGTACTTC.

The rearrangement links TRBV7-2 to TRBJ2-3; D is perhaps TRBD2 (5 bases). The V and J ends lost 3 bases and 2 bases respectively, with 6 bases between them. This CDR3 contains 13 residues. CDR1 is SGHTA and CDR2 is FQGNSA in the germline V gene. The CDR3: CASSFGVTDTQYF. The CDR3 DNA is TGTGCCAGCAGCTTCGGGGTCACAGATACGCAGTATTTT.

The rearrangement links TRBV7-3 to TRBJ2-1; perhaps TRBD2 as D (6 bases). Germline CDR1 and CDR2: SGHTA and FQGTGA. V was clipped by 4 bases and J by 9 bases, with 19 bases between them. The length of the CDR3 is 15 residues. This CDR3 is CASSSSEAGRTEQFF. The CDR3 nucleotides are TGTGCCAGCAGCTCGTCCGAAGCAGGGAGGACTGAGCAGTTCTTC.

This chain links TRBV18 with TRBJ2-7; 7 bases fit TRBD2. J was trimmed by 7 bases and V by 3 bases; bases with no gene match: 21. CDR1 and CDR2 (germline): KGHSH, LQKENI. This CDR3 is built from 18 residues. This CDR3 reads CASSPRDSSGESPGEQYF. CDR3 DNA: TGTGCCAGCTCACCCAGGGATTCCAGCGGGGAGTCCCCCGGGGAGCAGTACTTC.

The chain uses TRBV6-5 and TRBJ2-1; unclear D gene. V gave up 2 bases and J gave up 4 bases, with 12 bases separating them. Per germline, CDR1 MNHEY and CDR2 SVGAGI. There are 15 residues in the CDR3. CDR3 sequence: CASSYTANEYNEQFF. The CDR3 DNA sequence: TGTGCCAGCAGTTACACAGCTAACGAATACAATGAGCAGTTCTTC.

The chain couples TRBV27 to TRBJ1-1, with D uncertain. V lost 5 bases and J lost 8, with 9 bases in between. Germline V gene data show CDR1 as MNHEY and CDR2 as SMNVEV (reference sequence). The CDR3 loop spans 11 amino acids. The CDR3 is CASSATGEAFF. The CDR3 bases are TGTGCCAGCAGTGCCACGGGGGAAGCTTTCTTT.

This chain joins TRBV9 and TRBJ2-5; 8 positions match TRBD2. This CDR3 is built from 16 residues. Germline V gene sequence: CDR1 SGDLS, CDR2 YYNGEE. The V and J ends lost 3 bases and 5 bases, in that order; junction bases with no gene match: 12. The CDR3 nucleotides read TGTGCCAGCAGCGCGGGAGTCGGAGCGGGAGTTGAGACCCAGTACTTC. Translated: CASSAGVGAGVETQYF.

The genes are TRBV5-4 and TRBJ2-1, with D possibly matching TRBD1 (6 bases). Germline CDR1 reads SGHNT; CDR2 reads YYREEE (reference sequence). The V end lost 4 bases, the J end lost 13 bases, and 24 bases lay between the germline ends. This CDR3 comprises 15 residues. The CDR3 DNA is TGTGCCAGCAGCCCAGTTCAGGGGCAAGTATCAAAACAGTTCTTC. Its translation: CASSPVQGQVSKQFF.

The DNA of the CDR3 is TGTGCCAGCAGCTTGGGCAGGCGTTTTGAAGCTTTCTTT. It translates to CASSLGRRFEAFF. The chain couples TRBV11-2 to TRBJ1-1, with D unclear. V lost 3 bases and J 7 bases, leaving 12 bases between the germline ends. Germline loops: CDR1 SGHAT, CDR2 FQNNGV. This CDR3 has 13 amino acids.

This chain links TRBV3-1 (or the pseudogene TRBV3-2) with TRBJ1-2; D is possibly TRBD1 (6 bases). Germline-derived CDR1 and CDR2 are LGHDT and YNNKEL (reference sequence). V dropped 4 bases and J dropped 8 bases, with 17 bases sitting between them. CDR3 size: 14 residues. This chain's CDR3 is CASSRRPGAGGYTF. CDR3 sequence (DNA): TGTGCCAGCAGCCGAAGGCCAGGGGCCGGGGGCTACACCTTC.

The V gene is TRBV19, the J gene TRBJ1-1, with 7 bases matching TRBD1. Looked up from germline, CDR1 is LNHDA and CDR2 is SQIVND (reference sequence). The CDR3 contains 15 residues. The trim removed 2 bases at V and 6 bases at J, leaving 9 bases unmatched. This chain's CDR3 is CASSITRGRVSEAFF. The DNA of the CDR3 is TGTGCCAGTAGTATAACTAGGGGGCGGGTATCTGAAGCTTTCTTT. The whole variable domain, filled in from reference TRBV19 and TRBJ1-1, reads DGGITQSPKYLFRKEGQNVTLSCEQNLNHDAMYWYRQDPGQGLRLIYYSQIVNDFQKGDIAEGYSVSREKKESFPLTVTSAQKNPTAFYLCASSITRGRVSEAFFGQGTRLTVV.

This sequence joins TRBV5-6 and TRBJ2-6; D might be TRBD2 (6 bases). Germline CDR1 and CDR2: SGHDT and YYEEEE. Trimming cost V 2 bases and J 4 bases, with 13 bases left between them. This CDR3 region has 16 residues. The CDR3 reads CASSFRSGVGANVLTF. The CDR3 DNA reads TGTGCCAGCAGCTTCCGCTCGGGGGTCGGGGCCAACGTCCTGACTTTC. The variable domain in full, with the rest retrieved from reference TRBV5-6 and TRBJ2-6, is DAGVTQSPTHLIKTRGQQVTLRCSPKSGHDTVSWYQQALGQGPQFIFQYYEEEERQRGNFPDRFSGHQFPNYSSELNVNALLLGDSALYLCASSFRSGVGANVLTFGAGSRLTVL.

This chain's CDR3 is CASSQISQDYIPYEQYF. The CDR3 bases are TGTGCCAGCAGCCAAATCAGCCAGGACTACATACCCTACGAGCAGTACTTC. The chain is built from TRBV4-2 and TRBJ2-7; D possibly corresponds to TRBD2 (6 bases). The CDR3 runs to 17 residues. Germline-derived CDR1 and CDR2 are LGHNA and YNFKEQ. Between the trimmed V and J ends, which lost 2 bases and 2 bases, there was a span of 19 bases.

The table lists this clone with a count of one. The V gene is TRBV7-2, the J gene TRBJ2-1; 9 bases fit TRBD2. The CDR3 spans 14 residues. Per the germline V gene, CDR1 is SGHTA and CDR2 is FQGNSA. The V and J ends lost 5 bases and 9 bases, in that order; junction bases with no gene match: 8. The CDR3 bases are TGTGCCAGCAGCCCCGGGACTAGCAGACGTGAGCAGTTCTTC. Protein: CASSPGTSRREQFF.

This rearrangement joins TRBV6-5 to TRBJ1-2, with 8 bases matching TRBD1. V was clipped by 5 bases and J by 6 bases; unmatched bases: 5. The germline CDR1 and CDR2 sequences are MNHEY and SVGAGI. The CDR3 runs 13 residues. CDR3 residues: CASSLKTGDGYTF. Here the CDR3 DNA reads TGTGCCAGCAGTCTTAAGACAGGGGATGGCTACACCTTC.

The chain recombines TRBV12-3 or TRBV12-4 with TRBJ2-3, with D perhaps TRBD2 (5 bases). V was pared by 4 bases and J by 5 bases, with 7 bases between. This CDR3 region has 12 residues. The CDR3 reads CASSSREDTQYF. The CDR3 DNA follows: TGTGCCAGCAGTTCGAGGGAAGATACGCAGTATTTT.

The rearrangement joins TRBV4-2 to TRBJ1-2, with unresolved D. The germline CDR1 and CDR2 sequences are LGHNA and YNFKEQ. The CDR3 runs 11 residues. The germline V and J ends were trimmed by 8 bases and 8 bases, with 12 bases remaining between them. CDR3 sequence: CASEGPYGYTF. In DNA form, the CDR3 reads TGTGCCAGCGAGGGTCCTTACGGCTACACCTTC.

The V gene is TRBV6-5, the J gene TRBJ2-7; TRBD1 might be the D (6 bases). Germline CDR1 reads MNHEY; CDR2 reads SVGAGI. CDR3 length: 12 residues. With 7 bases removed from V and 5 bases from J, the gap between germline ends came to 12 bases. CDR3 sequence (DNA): TGTGCCAGCACTTGGGACACCAACGAGCAGTACTTC. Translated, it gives CASTWDTNEQYF.

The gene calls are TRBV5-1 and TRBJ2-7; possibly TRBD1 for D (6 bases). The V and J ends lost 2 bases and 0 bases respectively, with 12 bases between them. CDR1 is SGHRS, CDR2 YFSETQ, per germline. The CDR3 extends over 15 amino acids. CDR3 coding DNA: TGCGCCAGCAGCTTTTTAACAGGGAACTCCTACGAGCAGTACTTC. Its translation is CASSFLTGNSYEQYF.